One sample yielded the 29 T cell receptor beta chains listed below, sequenced in a study of T cell clonality in common variable immunodeficiency. Repertoires were generated with immunoSEQ multiplex PCR, while TCRdb's copy carries only in-frame clones and drops some. The sample is made up of around 29,000 clones, none counted only once. The sample comprised peripheral blood mononuclear cells. Every receptor here comes from a person between 18 and 75 years old in good health.

Ten or more counts support this clone. The CDR3 end lies 3 residues beyond the end of the read and is filled in from the germline J gene. V and J are TRBV7-2 and TRBJ2-1, with TRBD2 matching 8 bases. With 4 bases clipped from V and 4 bases from J, the junction kept 6 bases outside the gene matches. CDR1 is SGHTA, CDR2 FQGNSA, per germline. This CDR3 region has 15 residues. The DNA read from the CDR3 is TGTGCCAGCAGCTCCGAGGCGGGAGGATACAATGAG. This sequence encodes CASSSEAGGYNE. The complete CDR3 protein is CASSSEAGGYNEQFF.

Note on this clone: The read ends 3 residues before the CDR3 terminus; that terminus is restored from the germline J gene. The chain employs TRBV7-6 and TRBJ2-7; 9 positions agree with TRBD2. The V segment lost 5 bases and the J segment 3 bases; nucleotides outside the gene matches: 8. This CDR3 contains 15 residues. Germline CDR1 is SGHVS and CDR2 is FNYEAQ. This CDR3 is CASSPGVAGVYEQYF. Incomplete CDR3 DNA: TGTGCCAGCAGCCCCGGGGTAGCGGGGGTCTACGAG.

The part of the CDR3 DNA that was read is TGTGCCAGCAGGGGTCAGGCCCCCTACGAG. Protein sequence: CASRGQAPYE. The whole CDR3 reads CASRGQAPYEQYF. The chain uses TRBV2 and TRBJ2-7; D unclear. The sequence runs out 3 residues before the end of the CDR3; the remainder is reconstructed from the germline J gene. CDR1 and CDR2 (germline): SNHLY, FYNNEI. Trimming stripped 6 bases from V and 2 bases from J, with 11 bases between. The CDR3 is 13 amino acids.

Only a few counts were recorded for this clone. The read comes to an end 3 residues before the CDR3 does, leaving the germline J gene to fill in the end. V usage is TRBV18 and J usage is TRBJ1-5; D not certain. Trimming left V 3 bases short and J 0 bases short, with 12 bases between. Germline CDR1 reads KGHSH; CDR2 reads LQKENI. The CDR3 runs 16 residues. The DNA read from the CDR3 is TGTGCCAGCTCACCTACTACTATTTTTAGCAATCAGCCC. As protein: CASSPTTIFSNQP. The entire CDR3 reads CASSPTTIFSNQPQHF.

Comments on this clone: With the read ending 3 residues before the CDR3 end, the germline J gene is used to fill in that end. This chain links TRBV5-1 with TRBJ2-5; D is unclear. Trimming shortened V by 6 bases and J by 2 bases, and 5 bases separated the two germline ends. The CDR3 has 11 amino acids. Germline CDR1 and CDR2: SGHRS and YFSETQ. The part of the CDR3 DNA that was read is TGCGCCAGCACGTTGCAAGAGACC. This gives the protein CASTLQET. The whole CDR3 sequence is CASTLQETQYF.

This clone was counted a few times. The read is 3 residues too short to cover the CDR3 end, so that end is filled in from the germline J gene. J is TRBJ2-3 and V is TRBV7-9; 9 nucleotides agree with TRBD1. The V segment lost 5 bases and the J segment 6 bases; nucleotides outside the gene matches: 9. There are 15 residues in the CDR3. The V gene's germline CDR1 is SEHNR and CDR2 FQNEAQ (reference sequence). The CDR3 DNA, read in part, is TGTGCCAGCAGCGCCCGGGACAGGGCTTACGATACG. Translating gives CASSARDRAYDT. The complete CDR3 reads CASSARDRAYDTQYF.

This clone has at least ten counts. The CDR3 extends 3 residues past the end of the read, so its final part is completed from the germline J gene. This chain connects TRBV6-4 to TRBJ1-2, with TRBD1 identical over 12 bases. The V gene's germline CDR1 is MRHNA and CDR2 SNTAGT. This CDR3 contains 16 residues. CDR3 DNA, as far as it was read: TGTGCCAGCAGTGACGTTCCGGGACAGGGGGCGAGCGGC. The encoded protein is CASSDVPGQGASG. The full CDR3 is CASSDVPGQGASGYTF.

This clone was seen many times. The CDR3 extends 3 residues past the end of the read, so its final part is completed from the germline J gene. The rearrangement joins TRBV20-1 to TRBJ2-3, with 9 bases fitting TRBD1. The CDR3 is 14 amino acids. Germline V gives CDR1 DFQATT, CDR2 SNEGSKA (reference sequence). After removal of 6 bases from V and 2 bases from J, the junction contained 6 bases not matched to a gene. CDR3 DNA, as far as it was read: TGCAGTGCACCTGGACAGGGGTTCACAGATACG. This sequence encodes CSAPGQGFTDT. The CDR3 reads in full as CSAPGQGFTDTQYF.

This clone occurred many times. The read is 3 residues too short to cover the CDR3 end, so that end is filled in from the germline J gene. This chain links TRBV7-6 with TRBJ2-5; D is perhaps TRBD2 (5 bases). Germline CDR1 and CDR2: SGHVS and FNYEAQ. V dropped 2 bases and J dropped 4 bases, with 14 bases sitting between them. This CDR3 is 15 amino acids long. The CDR3 DNA, read in part, is TGTGCCAGCAGCTTATCTACTAGAACATTAGAGACC. Translating it yields CASSLSTRTLET. The complete CDR3 sequence is CASSLSTRTLETQYF.

There are many counts of this clone. Sequencing ends 3 residues short of the CDR3 end; the germline J gene provides the rest. V gene TRBV19 combines with J gene TRBJ1-1, with 8 bases identical to TRBD1. This CDR3 is built from 16 residues. Germline lookup yields CDR1 LNHDA and CDR2 SQIVND (reference sequence). The CDR3 loop reads CASSIIGGQGPSGAFF. The covered CDR3 bases are TGTGCCAGTAGTATTATCGGTGGACAGGGCCCGTCAGGC.

This clone was counted ten times or more. The DNA ends 3 residues before the CDR3 does, and the rest of the CDR3 is filled in from the germline J gene. The genes are TRBV7-3 and TRBJ2-3; D is undetermined. The CDR3 sequence is 12 residues long. CDR1 and CDR2 from the germline V gene are SGHTA and FQGTGA. Deletions cut 7 bases from V and 6 bases from J, with 11 bases between. The DNA read from the CDR3 is TGTGCCAGCACTCGATTTGGCGATACG. Amino acid sequence: CASTRFGDT. The entire CDR3 reads CASTRFGDTQYF. Using reference TRBV7-3 and TRBJ2-3 for the parts outside the CDR3, the full variable domain is GAGVSQTPSNKVTEKGKYVELRCDPISGHTALYWYRQSLGQGPEFLIYFQGTGAADDSGLPNDRFFAVRPEGSVSTLKIQRTERGDSAVYLCASTRFGDTQYFGPGTRLTVL.

The table lists this clone with a few counts. The DNA ends 3 residues before the CDR3 does, and the rest of the CDR3 is filled in from the germline J gene. The chain combines TRBV7-9 with TRBJ1-3, with 9 bases matching TRBD1. The ends lost 5 bases at V and 9 bases at J; junction bases unmatched: 5. Germline values: CDR1 SEHNR, CDR2 FQNEAQ (reference sequence). This CDR3 has 13 residues. Incomplete CDR3 DNA: TGTGCCAGCAGCCATGACAGGGGGTTCACC. This translates into CASSHDRGFT. The whole CDR3 region reads CASSHDRGFTIYF.

This clone was detected many times. Read coverage stops 3 residues before the CDR3 terminus; the germline J gene supplies the remainder. The chain is built from TRBV6-2 or TRBV6-3 and TRBJ1-1; unclear D gene. There are 14 residues in the CDR3. V was trimmed by 6 bases and J by 6 bases, leaving 17 bases between them. Germline V gene data show CDR1 as MNHEY and CDR2 as SVGEGT. The CDR3 loop is CASRNDAVWPEAFF. The covered CDR3 bases are TGTGCCAGCAGAAACGATGCTGTGTGGCCTGAA.

The sample holds many counts of this clone. The read terminates 3 residues ahead of where the CDR3 ends, so the germline J gene completes it. The chain is built from TRBV29-1 and TRBJ2-2; TRBD1 aligns across 8 bases. Germline V CDR1 and CDR2: SQVTM, ANQGSEA. The CDR3 covers 17 residues. V trimming: 0 bases; J trimming: 4 bases; junction bases outside the gene matches: 10. The sequenced part of the CDR3 DNA is TGCAGCGTTGAAGATGAGGGGGCAGGGGGCTCCACCGGGGAG. It encodes CSVEDEGAGGSTGE. Given in full, the CDR3 is CSVEDEGAGGSTGELFF.

This clone was recorded at least ten times. The CDR3 extends 3 residues past the end of the read, so its final part is completed from the germline J gene. The chain has TRBV20-1 and TRBJ2-7; the match to TRBD2 covers 10 bases. The V gene end was trimmed by 4 bases and the J gene end by 6 bases; junction bases not matched to a gene: 9. Germline CDR1 is DFQATT and CDR2 is SNEGSKA (reference sequence). This CDR3 is 14 amino acids long. CDR3 region: CSAIYTSGVFEQYF. CDR3 DNA (partial): TGCAGTGCTATATATACTAGCGGGGTCTTCGAG.

With regard to this clone: The read gets to within 3 residues of the CDR3 end, and the germline J gene fills in the rest. This chain connects TRBV20-1 to TRBJ2-3; 7 bases agree with TRBD2. Germline V CDR1 and CDR2: DFQATT, SNEGSKA (reference sequence). V trimming: 5 bases; J trimming: 2 bases; junction bases outside the gene matches: 7. CDR3 length: 14 amino acids. The sequenced part of the CDR3 DNA is TGCAGTGCTCCTCGGGGGGTACTCACAGATACG. Translated, it gives CSAPRGVLTDT. The CDR3 in full is CSAPRGVLTDTQYF.

Comments on this clone: Sequencing ends 3 residues short of the CDR3 end; the germline J gene provides the rest. The J gene is TRBJ1-2, the V gene TRBV7-9; the D is unclear. CDR3 length: 14 residues. Germline-derived CDR1 and CDR2 are SEHNR and FQNEAQ (reference sequence). CDR3 sequence: CASSLAGSYNDYTF. The DNA read from the CDR3 is TGTGCCAGCAGCTTAGCAGGGTCCTACAATGAC.

On this clone: The CDR3 goes on 3 residues after the read ends, and that part is filled in from the germline J gene. The chain is built from TRBV30 and TRBJ2-7, with a weak D call TRBD2 (6 bases). The germline gives CDR1 GTSNPN, CDR2 SVGIG (reference sequence). V shed 0 bases and J shed 5 bases, with 14 bases lying between them. There are 14 residues in the CDR3. The CDR3 loop is CAWSVERAWDEQYF. The sequenced part of the CDR3 DNA is TGTGCCTGGAGTGTAGAGCGGGCGTGGGACGAG. The full variable domain, rest sourced from reference TRBV30 and TRBJ2-7, is SQTIHQWPATLVQPVGSPLSLECTVEGTSNPNLYWYRQAAGRGLQLLFYSVGIGQISSEVPQNLSASRPQDRQFILSSKKLLLSDSGFYLCAWSVERAWDEQYFGPGTRLTVT.

On this clone: The CDR3 end falls 3 residues outside the read, so it is completed with the germline J gene. The rearrangement joins TRBV7-8 to TRBJ1-2; 7 nucleotides line up with TRBD1. The CDR3 runs to 14 residues. Germline V gene data show CDR1 as SGHVS and CDR2 as FQNEAQ. Trimming took 2 bases from V and 5 from J; bases not matched to a gene: 5. The sequenced CDR3 bases are TGTGCCAGCAGCTTAACAGGGGTTTCGTATGGC. It codes for CASSLTGVSYG. The complete CDR3 reads CASSLTGVSYGYTF.

This clone occurred many times. Coverage ceases 3 residues before the CDR3 finishes, and the germline J gene fills in the end. V and J are TRBV2 and TRBJ1-1, with 9 bases matching TRBD1. The CDR3 loop spans 14 amino acids. Germline-derived CDR1 and CDR2 are SNHLY and FYNNEI. CDR3 DNA (partial): TGTGCCAGCTCCGACAGGCTTGGGACAGGGCGG. This codes for CASSDRLGTGR. The whole CDR3 protein reads CASSDRLGTGRAFF.

This clone has a count of ten or more. The read comes to an end 3 residues before the CDR3 does, leaving the germline J gene to fill in the end. The chain recombines TRBV2 with TRBJ2-7; D is perhaps TRBD1 (5 bases). The CDR3 length is 14 residues. Germline V gene data show CDR1 as SNHLY and CDR2 as FYNNEI. Trimming shortened V by 4 bases and J by 0 bases, and 10 bases separated the two germline ends. The sequenced part of the CDR3 DNA is TGTGCCAGCAGTGGGGGCGTCACCTCCTACGAG. Its protein is CASSGGVTSYE. The complete CDR3 protein is CASSGGVTSYEQYF.

In regard to this clone: The read falls 3 residues short of the CDR3 end, and the missing part is taken from the germline J gene. This chain connects TRBV20-1 to TRBJ2-5; 9 positions match TRBD1. The V segment lost 5 bases and the J segment 5 bases; nucleotides outside the gene matches: 12. The length of the CDR3 is 15 residues. Germline V gene lookup returns CDR1 DFQATT and CDR2 SNEGSKA (reference sequence). The sequenced part of the CDR3 DNA is TGCAGTGCTGGGGGGACAGGGTTGGGGGAGGAGACC. This sequence encodes CSAGGTGLGEET. Given in full, the CDR3 is CSAGGTGLGEETQYF.

Note on this clone: Read sequence stops 3 residues before the CDR3 end, and the germline J gene provides the missing end. The chain links TRBV18 to TRBJ1-6; a possible D gene is TRBD1 (6 bases). The CDR3 runs 14 residues. V lost 4 bases, J lost 8 bases, and 12 bases lay in between. The germline V gene encodes CDR1 KGHSH and CDR2 LQKENI. The CDR3 spells CASSQRGLDSPLHF. The sequenced CDR3 bases are TGTGCCAGCTCACAAAGGGGGTTGGATTCACCC.

This clone occurred many times. The CDR3 end falls 3 residues outside the read, so it is completed with the germline J gene. The chain uses TRBV6-2 or TRBV6-3 and TRBJ2-7; either TRBD1 or TRBD2 may supply D (5 bases each). In germline, CDR1 is MNHEY, CDR2 SVGEGT. V gave up 11 bases and J gave up 3 bases, with 14 bases separating them. The CDR3 runs 12 residues. Incomplete CDR3 DNA: TGTGCCTCCGAGGGGCAGAACTACGAG. Amino acid sequence: CASEGQNYE. From start to end, the CDR3 is CASEGQNYEQYF.

This clone occurred many times. CDR3 amino acids: CASSFGQETEAFF. CDR3 bases read: TGTGCCAGCAGCTTTGGCCAAGAGACTGAA. The chain couples TRBV7-6 to TRBJ1-1; no definite D call. The CDR3 is cut off 3 residues early in the read; its end comes from the germline J gene. CDR3 size: 13 residues. V lost 3 bases and J 5 bases, leaving 10 bases between the germline ends. CDR1 and CDR2 (germline): SGHVS, FNYEAQ. The full variable domain, its missing parts supplied by reference TRBV7-6 and TRBJ1-1, is GAGVSQSPRYKVTKRGQDVALRCDPISGHVSLYWYRQALGQGPEFLTYFNYEAQQDKSGLPNDRFSAERPEGSISTLTIQRTEQRDSAMYRCASSFGQETEAFFGQGTRLTVV.

This clone appeared many times. The read is 3 residues too short to cover the CDR3 end, so that end is filled in from the germline J gene. The same CDR3 is also encoded by other DNA sequences in this sample. This chain connects TRBV6-2 or TRBV6-3 to TRBJ2-5; 12 nucleotides line up with TRBD2. The CDR3 has 17 amino acids. Germline V CDR1 and CDR2: MNHEY, SVGEGT. J lost 5 bases, V lost 6 bases, and 13 bases had no gene match. This CDR3 is CASSLTSGGRGRETQYF. The CDR3 DNA, read in part, is TGTGCCAGCAGCTTAACTAGCGGGGGGCGCGGGCGGGAGACC.

This clone was recorded many times. The DNA ends 3 residues before the CDR3 does, and the rest of the CDR3 is filled in from the germline J gene. V gene TRBV19 combines with J gene TRBJ2-1; tentative D call: TRBD1 (5 bases). The CDR3 length is 12 residues. V was cut by 7 bases and J by 6 bases, with 10 bases left in between. In germline, CDR1 is LNHDA, CDR2 SQIVND (reference sequence). CDR3 bases read: TGTGCCAGTAACTGGGGCTCCAATGAG. Translated: CASNWGSNE. The CDR3 reads in full as CASNWGSNEQFF.

This clone was picked up many times. The read ends 3 residues before the CDR3 terminus; that terminus is restored from the germline J gene. V and J are TRBV28 and TRBJ2-7, with D unclear. Trimming pared 2 bases from V and 3 bases from J, leaving 5 bases between. The CDR3 is 12 amino acids. Per germline, CDR1 MDHEN and CDR2 SYDVKM. The CDR3 region is CASSLAGYEQYF. The CDR3 bases that were read are TGTGCCAGCAGTTTAGCAGGCTACGAG.

This clone was observed at least ten times. The read halts 3 residues ahead of the CDR3 end, with the missing end drawn from the germline J gene. The chain has TRBV14 and TRBJ1-4; D unresolved. The length of the CDR3 is 15 residues. V was pared by 2 bases and J by 7 bases, with 14 bases between. Germline CDR1 is SGHDN and CDR2 is FVKESK. The covered CDR3 bases are TGTGCCAGCAGCCAAACGTTGGAGGCGGTTGAAAAA. Protein sequence: CASSQTLEAVEK. The full CDR3 is CASSQTLEAVEKLFF. Combining the CDR3 with reference TRBV14 and TRBJ1-4 gives the whole variable domain EAGVTQFPSHSVIEKGQTVTLRCDPISGHDNLYWYRRVMGKEIKFLLHFVKESKQDESGMPNNRFLAERTGGTYSTLKVQPAELEDSGVYFCASSQTLEAVEKLFFGSGTQLSVL.